This entry concerns a single TCR beta chain. The entry originates in a study of blood T cell repertoires in COVID-19. TCRdb's copy holds only in-frame clones and misses some; the assay was immunoSEQ multiplex PCR. The sample has under 300,000 clones, 75% to 90% seen once; the top ten hold under 10%. The sequenced sample was PBMCs or T cells enriched from blood (not recorded which). This receptor was taken from a man in his forties or fifties who had recovered from COVID-19.

The CDR3 loop reads CASSGGRNRALHF. Written as DNA, the CDR3 is TGTGCCAGCAGTGGTGGTAGGAATCGGGCCCTCCACTTT. This chain connects TRBV12-3 or TRBV12-4 to TRBJ1-6; D is undetermined. The CDR3 covers 13 residues. V lost 5 bases to trimming and J lost 14 bases, with 16 bases between them.